This T cell receptor (beta chain) originates from a study of blood T cell repertoires in COVID-19. Study information: From the United States, Italy and Spain came samples of acute and convalescent COVID-19. PBMCs, B-cell-depleted T cells, or T cells were the source of the cDNA or gDNA that made up the material.

V shed 3 bases and J shed 5 bases, with 13 bases lying between them. CDR1 SGHDN and CDR2 FVKESK come from the germline V gene. The CDR3 is made up of 14 amino acids. TCRdb's copy holds only in-frame clones and misses some; the assay was immunoSEQ multiplex PCR. Of about 160,000 clones in the sample, approximately 80% are singletons; the top ten hold approximately 3%. The sample comprised PBMCs or T cells enriched from blood (not recorded which). The sequence came from a woman aged 55-69 years who had recovered from COVID-19. The chain combines TRBV14 with TRBJ1-1; D ambiguous. The CDR3 DNA reads TGTGCCAGCAGCCATTTGCGGGTTGAGACTGAAGCTTTCTTT. It yields the protein CASSHLRVETEAFF.